The clone carrying this T cell receptor (beta chain) has only a few counts. No antigen is known for it. RNA transcripts provided the source from which TCR beta CDR3 regions were amplified. HTBI primers were the set used in a first-round RT-PCR of the TCR CDR3. TCRdb re-derived calls from the multiplex PCR reads in MiXCR, one entry per CDR3 protein. The profile shows 300,000 to 450,000 distinct CDR3 sequences, 20% to 30% of them singletons. This specimen comes from a study of T cells in Graves' hyperthyroidism and ophthalmopathy. Looking at the study overall: The initial diagnosis was the point when peripheral blood was collected, ahead of any treatment. Overall study results and limits: Most clonotypes expanded in thyroid above 0.001 were likewise present in blood. The model foresaw ophthalmopathy a median around seven months prior to onset.

Germline assignment: CDR1 SNHLY and CDR2 FYNNEI. The CDR3 is made up of 15 amino acids. The germline V and J ends were trimmed by 3 bases and 2 bases, with 11 bases remaining between them. The origin of this receptor is a man over 45 with Graves' hyperthyroidism. The chain has TRBV2 and TRBJ1-5; maybe TRBD1 (5 bases). Specimen: blood. This CDR3 reads CASSDSGTGNQPQHF. The CDR3 nucleotides are TGTGCCAGCAGTGATTCAGGGACGGGCAATCAGCCCCAGCATTTT.